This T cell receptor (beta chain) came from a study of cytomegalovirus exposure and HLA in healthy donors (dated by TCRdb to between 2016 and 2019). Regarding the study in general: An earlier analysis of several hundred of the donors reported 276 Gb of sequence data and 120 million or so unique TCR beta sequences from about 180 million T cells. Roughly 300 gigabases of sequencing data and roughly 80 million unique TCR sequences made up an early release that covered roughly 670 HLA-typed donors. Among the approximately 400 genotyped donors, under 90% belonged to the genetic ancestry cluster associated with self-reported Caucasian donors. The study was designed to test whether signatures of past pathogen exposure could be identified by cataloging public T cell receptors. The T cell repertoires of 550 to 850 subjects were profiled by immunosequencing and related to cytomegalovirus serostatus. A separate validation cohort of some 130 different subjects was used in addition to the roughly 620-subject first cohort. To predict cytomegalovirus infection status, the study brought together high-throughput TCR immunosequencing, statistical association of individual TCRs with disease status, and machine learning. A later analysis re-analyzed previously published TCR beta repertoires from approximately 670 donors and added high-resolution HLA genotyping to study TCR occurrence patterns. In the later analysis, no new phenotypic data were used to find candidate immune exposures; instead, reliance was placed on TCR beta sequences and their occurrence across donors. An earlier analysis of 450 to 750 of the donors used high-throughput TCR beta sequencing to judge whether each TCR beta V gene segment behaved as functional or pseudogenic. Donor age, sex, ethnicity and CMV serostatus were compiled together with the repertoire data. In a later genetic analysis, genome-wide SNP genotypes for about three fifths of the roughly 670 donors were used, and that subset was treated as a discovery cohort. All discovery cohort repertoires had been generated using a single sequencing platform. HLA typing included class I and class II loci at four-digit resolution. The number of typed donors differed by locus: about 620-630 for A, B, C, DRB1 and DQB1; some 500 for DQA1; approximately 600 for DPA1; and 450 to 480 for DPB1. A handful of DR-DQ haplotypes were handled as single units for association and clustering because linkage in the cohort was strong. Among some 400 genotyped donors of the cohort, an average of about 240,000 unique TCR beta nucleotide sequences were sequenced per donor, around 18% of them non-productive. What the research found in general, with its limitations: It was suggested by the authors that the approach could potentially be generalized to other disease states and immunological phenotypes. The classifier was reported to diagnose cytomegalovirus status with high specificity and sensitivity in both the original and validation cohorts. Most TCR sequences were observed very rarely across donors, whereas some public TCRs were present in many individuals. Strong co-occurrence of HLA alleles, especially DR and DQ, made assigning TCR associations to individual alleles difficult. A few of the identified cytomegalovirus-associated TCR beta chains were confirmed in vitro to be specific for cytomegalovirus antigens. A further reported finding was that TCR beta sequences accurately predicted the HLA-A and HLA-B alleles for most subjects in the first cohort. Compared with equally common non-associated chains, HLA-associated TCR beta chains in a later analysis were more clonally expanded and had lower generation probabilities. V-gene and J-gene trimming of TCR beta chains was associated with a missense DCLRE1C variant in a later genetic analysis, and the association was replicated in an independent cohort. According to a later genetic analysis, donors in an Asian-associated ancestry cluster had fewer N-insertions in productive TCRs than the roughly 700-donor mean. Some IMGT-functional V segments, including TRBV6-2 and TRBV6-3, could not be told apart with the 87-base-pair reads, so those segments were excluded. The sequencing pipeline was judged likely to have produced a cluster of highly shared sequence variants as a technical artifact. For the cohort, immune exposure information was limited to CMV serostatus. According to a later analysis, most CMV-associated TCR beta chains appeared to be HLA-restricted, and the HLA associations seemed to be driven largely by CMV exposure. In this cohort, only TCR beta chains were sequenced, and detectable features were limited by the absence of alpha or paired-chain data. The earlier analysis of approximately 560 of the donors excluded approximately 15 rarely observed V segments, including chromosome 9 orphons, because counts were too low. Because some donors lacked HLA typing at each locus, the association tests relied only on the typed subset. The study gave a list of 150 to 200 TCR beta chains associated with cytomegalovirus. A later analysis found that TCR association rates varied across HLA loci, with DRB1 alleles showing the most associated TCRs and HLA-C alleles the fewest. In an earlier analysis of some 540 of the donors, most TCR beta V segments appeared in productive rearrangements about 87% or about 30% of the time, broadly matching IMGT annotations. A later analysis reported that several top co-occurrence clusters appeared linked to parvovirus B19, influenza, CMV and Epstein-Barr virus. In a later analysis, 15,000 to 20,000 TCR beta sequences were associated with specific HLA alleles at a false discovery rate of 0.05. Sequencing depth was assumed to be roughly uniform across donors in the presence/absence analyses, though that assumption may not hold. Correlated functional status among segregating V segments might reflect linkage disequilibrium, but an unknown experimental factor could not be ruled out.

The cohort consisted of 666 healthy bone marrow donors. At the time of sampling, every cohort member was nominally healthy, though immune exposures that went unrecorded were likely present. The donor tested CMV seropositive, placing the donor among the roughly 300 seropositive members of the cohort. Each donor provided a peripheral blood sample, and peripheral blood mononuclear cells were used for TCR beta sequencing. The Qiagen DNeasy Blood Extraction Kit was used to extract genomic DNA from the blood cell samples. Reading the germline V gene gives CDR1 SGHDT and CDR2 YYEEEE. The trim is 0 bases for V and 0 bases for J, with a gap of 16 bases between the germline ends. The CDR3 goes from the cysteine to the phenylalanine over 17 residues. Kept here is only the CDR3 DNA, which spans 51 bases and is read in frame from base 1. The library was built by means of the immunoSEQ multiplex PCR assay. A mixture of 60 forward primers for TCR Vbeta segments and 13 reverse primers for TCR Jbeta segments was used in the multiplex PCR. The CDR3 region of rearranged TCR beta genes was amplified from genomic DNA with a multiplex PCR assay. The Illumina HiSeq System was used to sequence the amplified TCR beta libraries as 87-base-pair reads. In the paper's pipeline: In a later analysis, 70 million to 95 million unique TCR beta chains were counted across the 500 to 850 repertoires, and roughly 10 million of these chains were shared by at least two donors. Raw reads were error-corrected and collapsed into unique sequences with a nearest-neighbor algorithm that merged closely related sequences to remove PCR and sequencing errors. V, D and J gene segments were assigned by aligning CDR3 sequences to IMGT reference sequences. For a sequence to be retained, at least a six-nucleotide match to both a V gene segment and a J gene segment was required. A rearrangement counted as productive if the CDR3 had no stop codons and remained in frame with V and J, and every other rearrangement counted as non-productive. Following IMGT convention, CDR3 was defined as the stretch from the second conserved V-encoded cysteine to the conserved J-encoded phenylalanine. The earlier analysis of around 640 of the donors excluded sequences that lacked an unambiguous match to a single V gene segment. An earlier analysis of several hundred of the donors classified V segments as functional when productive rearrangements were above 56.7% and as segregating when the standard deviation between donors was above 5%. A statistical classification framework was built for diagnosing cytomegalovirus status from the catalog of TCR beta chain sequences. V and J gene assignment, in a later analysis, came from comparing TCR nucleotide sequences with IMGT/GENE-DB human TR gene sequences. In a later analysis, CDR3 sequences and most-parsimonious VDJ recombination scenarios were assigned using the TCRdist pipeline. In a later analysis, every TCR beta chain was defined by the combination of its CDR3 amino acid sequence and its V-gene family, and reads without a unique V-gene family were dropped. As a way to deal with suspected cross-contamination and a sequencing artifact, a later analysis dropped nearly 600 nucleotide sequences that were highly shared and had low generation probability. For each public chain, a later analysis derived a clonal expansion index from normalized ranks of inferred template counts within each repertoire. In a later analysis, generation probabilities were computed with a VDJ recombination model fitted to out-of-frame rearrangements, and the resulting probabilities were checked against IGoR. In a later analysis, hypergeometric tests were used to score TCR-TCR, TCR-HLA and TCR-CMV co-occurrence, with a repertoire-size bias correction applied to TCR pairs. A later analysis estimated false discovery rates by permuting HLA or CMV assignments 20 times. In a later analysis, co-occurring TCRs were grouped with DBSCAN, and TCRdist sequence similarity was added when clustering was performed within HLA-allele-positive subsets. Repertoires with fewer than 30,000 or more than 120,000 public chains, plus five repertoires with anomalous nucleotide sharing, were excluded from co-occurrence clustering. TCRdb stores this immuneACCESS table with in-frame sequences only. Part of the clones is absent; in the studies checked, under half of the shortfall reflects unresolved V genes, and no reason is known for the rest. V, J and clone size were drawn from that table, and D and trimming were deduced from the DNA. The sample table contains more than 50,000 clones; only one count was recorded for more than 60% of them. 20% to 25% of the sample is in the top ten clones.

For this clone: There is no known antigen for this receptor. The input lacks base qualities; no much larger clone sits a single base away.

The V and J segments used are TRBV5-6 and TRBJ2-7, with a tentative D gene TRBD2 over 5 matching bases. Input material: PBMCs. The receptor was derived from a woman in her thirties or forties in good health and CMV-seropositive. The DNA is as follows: TGTGCCAGCAGCTTGGAGTTGGGGTCAGCGGCCTCCTACGAGCAGTACTTC. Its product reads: CASSLELGSAASYEQYF.